A selection of T cell receptor beta chains follows, all from one sample in a study of blood T cell repertoires in COVID-19. The table came from immunoSEQ multiplex PCR; TCRdb's copy has only in-frame clones and leaves some out. Of 150,000 to 200,000 clones in the sample, 87% are singletons; the top ten hold approximately 2.4%. The sequenced material came from PBMCs or T cells enriched from blood (not recorded which). All receptors come from a woman aged 25 to 39 who had recovered from COVID-19. The CDR3 runs from the conserved cysteine through the conserved F or W. The D gene is left open where the match is weak. Size is stated for part of the rows, as once, few or many counts, or as a class when the clone is expanded.

V,size,J,D,length,DNA,CDR3
TRBV7-2,NA,TRBJ2-1,NA,13,TGTGCCAGCAAGACCACAGGGAACAATGAGCAGTTCTTC,CASKTTGNNEQFF
TRBV7-8,NA,TRBJ2-7,NA,14,TGTGCCAGCAGCTTATTGGCAGGGAACTACGAGCAGTACTTC,CASSLLAGNYEQYF
TRBV24-1,NA,TRBJ2-5,TRBD2,13,TGTGCCACCAGTGATCGACGGGAGGAAACCCAGTACTTC,CATSDRREETQYF
TRBV19,NA,TRBJ2-5,NA,16,TGTGCCAGTAGTATAGTACTGACAGAGTACCAAGAGACCCAGTACTTC,CASSIVLTEYQETQYF
TRBV29-1,NA,TRBJ2-3,TRBD1,15,TGCAGCGTGGGAGGCCCACAGGGGGCGAGGAATACGCAGTATTTT,CSVGGPQGARNTQYF
TRBV7-9,NA,TRBJ2-2,TRBD2,18,TGTGCCAGCAGCTTAAGCCGCGGGAGGGCCCCCAACACCGGGGAGCTGTTTTTT,CASSLSRGRAPNTGELFF
TRBV19,NA,TRBJ1-5,TRBD1,15,TGTGCCAGTAACACACCCGGACAGGGGGCTCAGCCCCAGCATTTT,CASNTPGQGAQPQHF
TRBV7-2,NA,TRBJ1-2,NA,13,TGTGCCAGCAGCTTAAATCCTGAGTATGGCTACACCTTC,CASSLNPEYGYTF
TRBV5-8,NA,TRBJ2-3,TRBD2,14,TGTGCCAGCACCTTGGGGACTAACACAGATACGCAGTATTTT,CASTLGTNTDTQYF
TRBV11-3,once,TRBJ2-1,TRBD2,17,TGTGCCAGCAGCTTAGACTGGGGACTAGCGGGCTCCAATGAGCAGTTCTTC,CASSLDWGLAGSNEQFF
TRBV6-5,NA,TRBJ2-2,NA,15,TGTGCCAGCAGTTACTGGCGGAGTGCCACCGGGGAGCTGTTTTTT,CASSYWRSATGELFF
TRBV5-1,NA,TRBJ1-5,NA,13,TGCGCCAGCAGCCCGGACAGTAATCAGCCCCAGCATTTT,CASSPDSNQPQHF
TRBV19,NA,TRBJ1-2,NA,14,TGTGCCAGTAGTATAATCATTTCAGGGGATGGCTACACCTTC,CASSIIISGDGYTF
TRBV4-2,NA,TRBJ2-7,TRBD2,18,TGTGCCAGCAGCCTAAGGGGACTAGCGGGAGTAAAGTCCTACGAGCAGTACTTC,CASSLRGLAGVKSYEQYF
TRBV15,NA,TRBJ2-7,NA,14,TGTGCCACCAGCTATGAGAGGTACACCTACGAGCAGTACTTC,CATSYERYTYEQYF
TRBV19,NA,TRBJ1-4,TRBD1,15,TGTGCCAGTAGTGTCCGGGACAGGGGGCCTGAAAAACTGTTTTTT,CASSVRDRGPEKLFF
TRBV7-3,NA,TRBJ1-4,TRBD1,17,TGTGCCAGCAGCTTAAGGGACAGGGGCCCCTCTAATGAAAAACTGTTTTTT,CASSLRDRGPSNEKLFF
TRBV7-7,NA,TRBJ2-2,NA,18,TGTGCTAGCAGCTTAGCCGGTTCCTCAATTTCGAACACCGGGGAGCTGTTTTTT,CASSLAGSSISNTGELFF
TRBV6-5,once,TRBJ1-4,NA,12,TGTGCCAGCAGCTCGCGAAATGAAAAACTGTTTTTT,CASSSRNEKLFF
TRBV7-9,NA,TRBJ2-1,TRBD1,13,TGTGCCAGCGCATCACAGGGGGCCCATGAGCAGTTCTTC,CASASQGAHEQFF
TRBV19,NA,TRBJ2-2,NA,14,TGTGCCAGTAGTATATCAGGGGCGACCGGGGAGCTGTTTTTT,CASSISGATGELFF
TRBV5-6,NA,TRBJ1-4,NA,12,TGTGCCAGCAGCATGGACAGCGAAAAACTGTTTTTT,CASSMDSEKLFF
TRBV5-6,once,TRBJ1-1,NA,13,TGTGCCAGCAGCCCTCCCCGAGGCACTGAAGCTTTCTTT,CASSPPRGTEAFF
TRBV29-1,NA,TRBJ2-7,TRBD2,13,TGCAGCACCCGACTAGCGGGATCCTACGAGCAGTACTTC,CSTRLAGSYEQYF
TRBV19,NA,TRBJ1-4,TRBD1,16,TGTGCCAGTAGTAATCGGCAGGGGGCGAGGGGTGAAAAACTGTTTTTT,CASSNRQGARGEKLFF
TRBV7-2,NA,TRBJ1-2,TRBD1,14,TGTGCCAGCAGCCAAACCGGACAGGGCTATGGCTACACCTTC,CASSQTGQGYGYTF
TRBV23-1,NA,TRBJ2-5,TRBD2,17,TGCGCCAGCAGTCAATCCTCTAGCGGGAGGGATCCGGGAACCCAGTACTTC,CASSQSSSGRDPGTQYF
TRBV24-1,NA,TRBJ1-5,TRBD1,18,TGTGCCACCAGTGACTCTGGCAGGGGGCAATATAGCAATCAGCCCCAGCATTTT,CATSDSGRGQYSNQPQHF
TRBV6-7,NA,TRBJ1-3,NA,15,TGTGCCAGCAGTTACGTCAGCGTCTCTGGAAACACCATATATTTT,CASSYVSVSGNTIYF
TRBV19,NA,TRBJ1-1,NA,14,TGTGCCAGTAGTATCCGGGGAAGTGACACTGAAGCTTTCTTT,CASSIRGSDTEAFF
TRBV14,NA,TRBJ2-7,TRBD2,18,TGTGCCAGCAGCCAATCGGGGGGTAGCGGGTCCACTTCCTACGAGCAGTACTTC,CASSQSGGSGSTSYEQYF
TRBV27,NA,TRBJ1-4,NA,14,TGTGCCAGCAGGTCCGCGGGGGTTGGAGAAAAACTGTTTTTT,CASRSAGVGEKLFF
TRBV24-1,NA,TRBJ2-5,NA,13,TGTGCCACCAGTGACCCAGGACAAGAGACCCAGTACTTC,CATSDPGQETQYF
TRBV5-6,NA,TRBJ2-1,TRBD1,15,TGTGCCAGCAGCCCCGCTCAGGGGGCGATCAATGAGCAGTTCTTC,CASSPAQGAINEQFF
TRBV7-6,NA,TRBJ2-7,TRBD1,13,TGTGCCAGCAGCTCAATGACAGGGGTCGAGCAGTACTTC,CASSSMTGVEQYF
TRBV15,NA,TRBJ2-3,NA,15,TGTGCCACCAGTTTAGCGGTCTCTAGCACAGATACGCAGTATTTT,CATSLAVSSTDTQYF
TRBV24-1,NA,TRBJ1-1,NA,12,TGTGCCACCAGTGACCTGGGACAACAGGCTTTCTTT,CATSDLGQQAFF
TRBV19,once,TRBJ2-5,TRBD1,15,TGTGCCAGTACCAGACAGGGGGCGAGGCGAGAGACCCAGTACTTC,CASTRQGARRETQYF
TRBV4-3,NA,TRBJ2-7,NA,16,TGCGCCAGCAGCCAAGAATTGGACACCTCCTCCTACGAGCAGTACTTC,CASSQELDTSSYEQYF
TRBV7-8,NA,TRBJ2-1,TRBD2,15,TGTGCCAGCAGCTTTCGGGACTATCCGTACAATGAGCAGTTCTTC,CASSFRDYPYNEQFF
TRBV6-2/TRBV6-3,NA,TRBJ2-5,NA,15,TGTGCCAGCAGTTACGAGGGACACCCATCAGAGGCCCAGTACTTC,CASSYEGHPSEAQYF